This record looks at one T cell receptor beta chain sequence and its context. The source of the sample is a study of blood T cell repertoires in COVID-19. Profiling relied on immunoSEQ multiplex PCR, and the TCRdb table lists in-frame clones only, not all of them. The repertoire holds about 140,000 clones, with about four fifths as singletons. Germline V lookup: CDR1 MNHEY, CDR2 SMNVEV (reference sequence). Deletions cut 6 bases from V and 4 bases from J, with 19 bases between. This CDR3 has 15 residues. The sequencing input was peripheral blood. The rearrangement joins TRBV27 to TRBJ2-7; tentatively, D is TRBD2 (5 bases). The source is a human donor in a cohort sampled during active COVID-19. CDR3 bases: TGTGCCAGCAGGCTGGACTCTGGCTCCGGGTACGAGCAGTACTTC. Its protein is CASRLDSGSGYEQYF.